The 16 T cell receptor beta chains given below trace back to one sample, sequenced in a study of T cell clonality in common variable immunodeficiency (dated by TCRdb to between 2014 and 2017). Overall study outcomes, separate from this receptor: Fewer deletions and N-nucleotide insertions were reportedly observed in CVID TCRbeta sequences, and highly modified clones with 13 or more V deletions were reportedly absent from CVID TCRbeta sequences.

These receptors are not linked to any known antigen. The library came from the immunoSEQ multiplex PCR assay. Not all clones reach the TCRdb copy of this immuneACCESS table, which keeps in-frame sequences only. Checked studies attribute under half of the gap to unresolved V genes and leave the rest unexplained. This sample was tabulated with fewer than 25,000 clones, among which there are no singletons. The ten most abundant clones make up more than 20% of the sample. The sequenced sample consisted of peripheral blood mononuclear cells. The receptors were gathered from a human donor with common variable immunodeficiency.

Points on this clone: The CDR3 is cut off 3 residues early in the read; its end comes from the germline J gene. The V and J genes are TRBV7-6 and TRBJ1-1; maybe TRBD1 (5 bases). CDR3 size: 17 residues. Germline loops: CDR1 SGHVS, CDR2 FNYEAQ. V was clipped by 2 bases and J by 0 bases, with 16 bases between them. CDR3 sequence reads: CASSLSEWGSLNTEAFF. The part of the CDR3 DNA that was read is TGTGCCAGCAGCTTATCAGAATGGGGCAGCCTGAACACTGAA.

Partial CDR3 DNA: TGTGCCAGCAGCTCCAGGGGAGGCGGGAGCGAATCCTACAATGAG. Residues: CASSSRGGGSESYNE. The complete CDR3 sequence is CASSSRGGGSESYNEQFF. This sequence joins TRBV7-3 and TRBJ2-1; D possibly corresponds to TRBD2 (7 bases). From the germline J gene comes the end of the CDR3, since the read stops 3 residues before it. The CDR3 sequence is 18 residues long. CDR1 and CDR2 (germline): SGHTA, FQGTGA. The V gene lost 4 bases and the J gene lost 1 base, with 20 bases spanning the gap.

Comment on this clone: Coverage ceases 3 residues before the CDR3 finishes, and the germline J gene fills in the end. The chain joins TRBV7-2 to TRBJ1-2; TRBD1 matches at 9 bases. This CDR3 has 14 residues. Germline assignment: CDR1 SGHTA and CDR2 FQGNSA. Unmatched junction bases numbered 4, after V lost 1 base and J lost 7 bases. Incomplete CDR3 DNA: TGTGCCAGCAGCTTAGACAGGGGGCGGTTTGGC. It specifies CASSLDRGRFG. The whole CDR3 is CASSLDRGRFGYTF.

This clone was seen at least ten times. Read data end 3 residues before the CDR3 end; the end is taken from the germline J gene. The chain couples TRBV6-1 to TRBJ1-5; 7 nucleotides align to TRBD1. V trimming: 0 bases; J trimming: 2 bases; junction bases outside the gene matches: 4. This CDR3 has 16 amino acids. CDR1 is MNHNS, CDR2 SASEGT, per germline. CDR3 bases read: TGTGCCAGCAGTGAAGCTGAGGGGGCTGGCAATCAGCCC. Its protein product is CASSEAEGAGNQP. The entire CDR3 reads CASSEAEGAGNQPQHF.

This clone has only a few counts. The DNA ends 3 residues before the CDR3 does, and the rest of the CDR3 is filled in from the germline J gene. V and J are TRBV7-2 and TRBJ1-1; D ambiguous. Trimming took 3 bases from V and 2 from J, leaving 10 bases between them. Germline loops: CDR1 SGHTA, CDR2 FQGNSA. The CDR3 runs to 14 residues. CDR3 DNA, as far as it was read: TGTGCCAGCAGCTTCCCGACACCCAACACTGAA. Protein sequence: CASSFPTPNTE. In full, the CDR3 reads CASSFPTPNTEAFF.

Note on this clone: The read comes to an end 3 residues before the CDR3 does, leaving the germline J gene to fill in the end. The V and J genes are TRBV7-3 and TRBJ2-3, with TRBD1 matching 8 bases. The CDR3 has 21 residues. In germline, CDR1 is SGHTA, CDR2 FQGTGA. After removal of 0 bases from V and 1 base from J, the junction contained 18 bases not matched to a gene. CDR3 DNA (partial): TGTGCCAGCAGCTTAACAATGAAGACAGGGGTACCAAATCGAGGCACAGATACG. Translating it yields CASSLTMKTGVPNRGTDT. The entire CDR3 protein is CASSLTMKTGVPNRGTDTQYF.

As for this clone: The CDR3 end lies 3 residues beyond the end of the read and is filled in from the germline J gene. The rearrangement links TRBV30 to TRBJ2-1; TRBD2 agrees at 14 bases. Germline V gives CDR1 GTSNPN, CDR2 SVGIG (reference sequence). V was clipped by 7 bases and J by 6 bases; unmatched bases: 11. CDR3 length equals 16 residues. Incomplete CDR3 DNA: TGTGCCTTCACCGGGACTAGCGGGAGATCCATCAATGAG. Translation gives CAFTGTSGRSINE. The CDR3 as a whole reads CAFTGTSGRSINEQFF. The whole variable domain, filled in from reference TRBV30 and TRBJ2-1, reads SQTIHQWPATLVQPVGSPLSLECTVEGTSNPNLYWYRQAAGRGLQLLFYSVGIGQISSEVPQNLSASRPQDRQFILSSKKLLLSDSGFYLCAFTGTSGRSINEQFFGPGTRLTVL.

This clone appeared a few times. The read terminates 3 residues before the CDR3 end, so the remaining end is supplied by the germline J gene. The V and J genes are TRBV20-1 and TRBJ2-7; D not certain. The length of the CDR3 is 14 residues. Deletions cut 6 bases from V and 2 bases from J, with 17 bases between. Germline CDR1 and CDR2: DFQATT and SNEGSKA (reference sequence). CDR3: CSAHHRPLTYEQYF. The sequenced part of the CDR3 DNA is TGCAGTGCGCACCACAGACCACTTACCTACGAG.

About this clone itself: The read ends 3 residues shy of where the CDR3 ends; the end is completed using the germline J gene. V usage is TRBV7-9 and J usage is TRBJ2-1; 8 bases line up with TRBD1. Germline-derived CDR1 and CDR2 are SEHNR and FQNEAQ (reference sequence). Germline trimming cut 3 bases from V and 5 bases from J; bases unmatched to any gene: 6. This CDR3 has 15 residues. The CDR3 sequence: CASSLRQGIDNEQFF. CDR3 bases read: TGTGCCAGCAGCTTGCGACAGGGGATCGACAATGAG.

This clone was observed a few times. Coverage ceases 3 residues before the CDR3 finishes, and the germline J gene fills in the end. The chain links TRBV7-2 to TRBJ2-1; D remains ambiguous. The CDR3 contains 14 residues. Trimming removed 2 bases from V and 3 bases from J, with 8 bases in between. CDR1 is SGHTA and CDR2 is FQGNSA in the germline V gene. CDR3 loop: CASSLSSIYNEQFF. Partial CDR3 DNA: TGTGCCAGCAGCTTAAGTAGCATCTACAATGAG.

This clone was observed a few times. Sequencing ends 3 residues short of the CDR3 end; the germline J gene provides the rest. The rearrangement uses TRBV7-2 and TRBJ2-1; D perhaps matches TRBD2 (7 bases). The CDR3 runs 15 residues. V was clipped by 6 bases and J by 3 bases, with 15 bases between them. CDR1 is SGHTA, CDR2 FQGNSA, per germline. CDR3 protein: CASRNWGGGYNEQFF. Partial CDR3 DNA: TGTGCCAGCAGGAATTGGGGAGGGGGCTACAATGAG.

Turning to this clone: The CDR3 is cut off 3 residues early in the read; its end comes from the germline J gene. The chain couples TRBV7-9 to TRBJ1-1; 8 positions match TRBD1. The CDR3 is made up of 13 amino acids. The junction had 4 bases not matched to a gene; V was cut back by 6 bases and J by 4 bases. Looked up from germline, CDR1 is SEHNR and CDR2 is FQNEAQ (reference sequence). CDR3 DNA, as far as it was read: TGTGCCAGCAGACACAGGGGGGGCACTGAA. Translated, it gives CASRHRGGTE. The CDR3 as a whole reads CASRHRGGTEAFF.

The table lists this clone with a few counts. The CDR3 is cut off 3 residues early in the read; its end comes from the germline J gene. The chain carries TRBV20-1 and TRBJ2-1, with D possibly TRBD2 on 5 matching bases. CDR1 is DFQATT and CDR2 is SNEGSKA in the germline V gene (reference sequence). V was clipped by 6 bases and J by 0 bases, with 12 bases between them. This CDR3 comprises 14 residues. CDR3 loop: CSAGSESSYNEQFF. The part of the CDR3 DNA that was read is TGCAGTGCCGGTAGCGAGAGCTCCTACAATGAG.

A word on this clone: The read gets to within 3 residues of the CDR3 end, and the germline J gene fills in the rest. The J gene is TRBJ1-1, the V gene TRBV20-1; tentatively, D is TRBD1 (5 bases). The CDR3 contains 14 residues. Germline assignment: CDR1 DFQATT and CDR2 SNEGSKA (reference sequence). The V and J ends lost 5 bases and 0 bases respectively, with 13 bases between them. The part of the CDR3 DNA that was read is TGCAGTGCTGAAGACAGCAGAATGAACACTGAA. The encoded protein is CSAEDSRMNTE. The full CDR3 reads CSAEDSRMNTEAFF.

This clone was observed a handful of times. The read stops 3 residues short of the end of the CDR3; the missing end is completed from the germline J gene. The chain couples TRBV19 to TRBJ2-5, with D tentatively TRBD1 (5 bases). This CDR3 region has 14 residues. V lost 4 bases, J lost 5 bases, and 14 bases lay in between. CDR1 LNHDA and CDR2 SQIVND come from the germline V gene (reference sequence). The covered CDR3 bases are TGTGCCAGTAGTAACCTTCAGGGTACGGAGACC. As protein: CASSNLQGTET. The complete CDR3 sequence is CASSNLQGTETQYF.

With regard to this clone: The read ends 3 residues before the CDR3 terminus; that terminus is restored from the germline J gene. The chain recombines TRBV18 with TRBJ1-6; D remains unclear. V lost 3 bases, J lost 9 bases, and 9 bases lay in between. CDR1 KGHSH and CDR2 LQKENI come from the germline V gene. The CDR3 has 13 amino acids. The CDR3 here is CASSPSEGSPLHF. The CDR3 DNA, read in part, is TGTGCCAGCTCACCTTCAGAGGGTTCACCC.